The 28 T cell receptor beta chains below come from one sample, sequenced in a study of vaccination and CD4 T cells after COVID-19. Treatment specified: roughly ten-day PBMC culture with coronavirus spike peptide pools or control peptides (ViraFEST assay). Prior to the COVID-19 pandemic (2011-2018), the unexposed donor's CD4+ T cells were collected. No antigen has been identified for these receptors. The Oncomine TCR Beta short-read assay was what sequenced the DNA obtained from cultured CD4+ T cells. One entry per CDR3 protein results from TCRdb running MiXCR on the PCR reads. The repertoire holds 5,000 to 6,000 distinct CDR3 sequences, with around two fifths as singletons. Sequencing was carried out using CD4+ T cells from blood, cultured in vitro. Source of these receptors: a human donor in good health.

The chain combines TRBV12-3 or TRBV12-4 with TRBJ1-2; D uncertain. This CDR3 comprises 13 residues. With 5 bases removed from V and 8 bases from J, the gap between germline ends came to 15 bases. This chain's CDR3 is CASSQTGSGGYTF. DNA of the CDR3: TGTGCCAGCAGTCAGACGGGGAGCGGAGGCTACACCTTC.

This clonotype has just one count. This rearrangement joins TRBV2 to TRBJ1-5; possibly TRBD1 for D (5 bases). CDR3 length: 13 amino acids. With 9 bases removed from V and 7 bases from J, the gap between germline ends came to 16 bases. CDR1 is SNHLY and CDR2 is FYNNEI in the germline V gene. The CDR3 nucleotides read TGTGCCAGTATATACGACAGAGACCAGCCCCAGCATTTT. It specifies CASIYDRDQPQHF.

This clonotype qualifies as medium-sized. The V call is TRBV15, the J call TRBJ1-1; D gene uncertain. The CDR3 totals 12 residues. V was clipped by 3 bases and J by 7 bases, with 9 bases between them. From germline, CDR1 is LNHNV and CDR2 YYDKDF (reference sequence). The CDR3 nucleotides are TGTGCCACCAGCAGCGGACGGGATGAAGCTTTCTTT. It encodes CATSSGRDEAFF.

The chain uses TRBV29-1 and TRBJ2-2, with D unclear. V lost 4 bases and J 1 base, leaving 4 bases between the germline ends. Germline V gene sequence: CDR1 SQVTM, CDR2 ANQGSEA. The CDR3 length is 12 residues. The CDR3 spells CSVVRNTGELFF. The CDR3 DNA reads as TGCAGCGTTGTACGGAACACCGGGGAGCTGTTTTTT.

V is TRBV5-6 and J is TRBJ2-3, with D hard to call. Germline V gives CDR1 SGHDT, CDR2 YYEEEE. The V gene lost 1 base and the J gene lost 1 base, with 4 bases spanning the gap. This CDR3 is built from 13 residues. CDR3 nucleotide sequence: TGTGCCAGCAGCTTGAAGGGCACAGATACGCAGTATTTT. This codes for CASSLKGTDTQYF.

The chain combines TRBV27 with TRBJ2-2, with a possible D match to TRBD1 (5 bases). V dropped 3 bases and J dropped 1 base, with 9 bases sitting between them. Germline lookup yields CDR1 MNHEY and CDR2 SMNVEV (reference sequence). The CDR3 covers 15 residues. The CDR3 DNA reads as TGTGCCAGCAGTTTGTTAGGGGAGAACACCGGGGAGCTGTTTTTT. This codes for CASSLLGENTGELFF.

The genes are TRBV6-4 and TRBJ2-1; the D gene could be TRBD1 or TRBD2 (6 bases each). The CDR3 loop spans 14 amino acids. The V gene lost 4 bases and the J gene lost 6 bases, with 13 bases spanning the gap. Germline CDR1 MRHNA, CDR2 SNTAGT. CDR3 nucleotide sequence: TGTGCCAGCAGTGCCGCGGAGGGGGGCAATGAGCAGTTCTTC. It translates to CASSAAEGGNEQFF.

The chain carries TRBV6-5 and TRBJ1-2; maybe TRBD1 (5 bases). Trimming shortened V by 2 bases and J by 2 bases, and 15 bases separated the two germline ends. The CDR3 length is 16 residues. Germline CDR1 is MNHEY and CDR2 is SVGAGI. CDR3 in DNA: TGTGCCAGCAGTTACATCCTCAGGGCTACGAACTATGGCTACACCTTC. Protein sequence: CASSYILRATNYGYTF.

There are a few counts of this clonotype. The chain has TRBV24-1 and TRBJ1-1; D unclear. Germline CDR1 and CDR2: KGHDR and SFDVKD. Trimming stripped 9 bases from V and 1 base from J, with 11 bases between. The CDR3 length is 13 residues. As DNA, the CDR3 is TGTGCCACCGGGTTCGAGGGGAACACTGAAGCTTTCTTT. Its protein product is CATGFEGNTEAFF.

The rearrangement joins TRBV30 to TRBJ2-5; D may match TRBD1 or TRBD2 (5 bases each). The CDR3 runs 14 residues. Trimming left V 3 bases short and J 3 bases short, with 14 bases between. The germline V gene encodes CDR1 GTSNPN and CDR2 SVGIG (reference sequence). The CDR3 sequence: CAWSPGPVEETQYF. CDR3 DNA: TGTGCCTGGAGCCCGGGGCCGGTGGAAGAGACCCAGTACTTC.

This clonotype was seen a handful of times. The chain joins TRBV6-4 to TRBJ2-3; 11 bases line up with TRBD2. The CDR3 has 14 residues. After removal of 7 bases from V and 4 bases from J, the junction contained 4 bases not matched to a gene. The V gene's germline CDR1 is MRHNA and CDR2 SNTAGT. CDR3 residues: CASKLAGDADTQYF. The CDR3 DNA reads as TGTGCCAGCAAACTAGCGGGGGATGCAGATACGCAGTATTTT.

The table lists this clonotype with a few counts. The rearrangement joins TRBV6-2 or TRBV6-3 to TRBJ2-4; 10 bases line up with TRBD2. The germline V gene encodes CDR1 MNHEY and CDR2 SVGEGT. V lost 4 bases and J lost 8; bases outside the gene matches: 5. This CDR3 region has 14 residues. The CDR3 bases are TGTGCCAGCAGTTTCGGGACTAGCGCGGACATTCAGTACTTC. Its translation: CASSFGTSADIQYF.

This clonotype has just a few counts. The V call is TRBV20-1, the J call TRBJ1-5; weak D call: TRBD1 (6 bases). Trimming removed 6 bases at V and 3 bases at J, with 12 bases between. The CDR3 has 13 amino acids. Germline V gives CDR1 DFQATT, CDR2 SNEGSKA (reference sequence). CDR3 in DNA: TGCAGTGCAGAAAACAGGGACAATCAGCCCCAGCATTTT. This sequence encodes CSAENRDNQPQHF.

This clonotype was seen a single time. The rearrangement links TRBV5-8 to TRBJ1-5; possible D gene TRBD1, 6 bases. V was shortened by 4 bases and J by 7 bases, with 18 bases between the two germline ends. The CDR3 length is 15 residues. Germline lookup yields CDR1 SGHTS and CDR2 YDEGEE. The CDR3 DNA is TGTGCCAGCAGCGGAGACAGGTCGGTATTGCAGCCCCAGCATTTT. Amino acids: CASSGDRSVLQPQHF.

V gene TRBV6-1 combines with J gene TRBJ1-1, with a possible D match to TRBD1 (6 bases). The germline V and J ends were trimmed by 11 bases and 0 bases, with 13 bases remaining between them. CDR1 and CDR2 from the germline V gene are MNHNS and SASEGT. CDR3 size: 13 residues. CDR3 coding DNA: TGTGCCGGTACGGGACAAATGAACACTGAAGCTTTCTTT. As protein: CAGTGQMNTEAFF.

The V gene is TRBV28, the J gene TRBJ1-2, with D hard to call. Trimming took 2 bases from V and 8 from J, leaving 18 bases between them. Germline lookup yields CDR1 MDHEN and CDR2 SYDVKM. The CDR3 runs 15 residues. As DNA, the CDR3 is TGTGCCAGCAGTTTAACTCCCGACGGGGTGGGCGGCTACACCTTC. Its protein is CASSLTPDGVGGYTF.

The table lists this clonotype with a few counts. CDR3 coding DNA: TGTGCCAGTAAGGCTGGTGGGGGAGACTATGGCTACACCTTC. It yields the protein CASKAGGGDYGYTF. The rearrangement joins TRBV19 to TRBJ1-2, with D possibly being TRBD1 (5 bases). This CDR3 is 14 amino acids long. V was shortened by 7 bases and J by 3 bases, with 15 bases between the two germline ends. The V gene's germline CDR1 is LNHDA and CDR2 SQIVND (reference sequence).

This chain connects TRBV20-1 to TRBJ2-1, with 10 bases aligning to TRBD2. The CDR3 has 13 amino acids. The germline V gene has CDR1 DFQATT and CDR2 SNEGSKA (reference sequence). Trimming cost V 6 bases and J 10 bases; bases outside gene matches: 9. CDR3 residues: CSAHSGGPWEQFF. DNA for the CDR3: TGCAGTGCCCATAGCGGGGGGCCCTGGGAGCAGTTCTTC.

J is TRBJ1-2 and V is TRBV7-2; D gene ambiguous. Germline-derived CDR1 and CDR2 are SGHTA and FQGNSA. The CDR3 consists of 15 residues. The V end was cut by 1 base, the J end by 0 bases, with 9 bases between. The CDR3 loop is CASSLEMLPNYGYTF. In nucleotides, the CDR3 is TGTGCCAGCAGCTTAGAAATGTTACCTAACTATGGCTACACCTTC.

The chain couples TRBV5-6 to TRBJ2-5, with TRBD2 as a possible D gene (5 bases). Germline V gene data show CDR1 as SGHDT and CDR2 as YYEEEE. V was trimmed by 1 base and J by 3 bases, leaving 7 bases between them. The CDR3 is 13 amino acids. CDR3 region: CASSLKLEETQYF. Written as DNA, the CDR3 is TGTGCCAGCAGCTTGAAACTAGAAGAGACCCAGTACTTC.

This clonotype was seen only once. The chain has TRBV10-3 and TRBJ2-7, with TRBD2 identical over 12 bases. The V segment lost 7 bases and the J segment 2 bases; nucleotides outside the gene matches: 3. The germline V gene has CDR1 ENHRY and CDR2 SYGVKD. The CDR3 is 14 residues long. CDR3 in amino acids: CAITRTSGTYEQYF. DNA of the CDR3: TGTGCCATCACCAGGACTAGCGGGACCTACGAGCAGTACTTC.

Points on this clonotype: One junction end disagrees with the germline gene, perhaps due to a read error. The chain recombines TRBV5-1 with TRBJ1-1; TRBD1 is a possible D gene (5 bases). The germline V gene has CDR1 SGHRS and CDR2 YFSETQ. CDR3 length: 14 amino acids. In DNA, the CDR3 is TGCGCCAGCAGTTTGGACACCGTGAACACTGAAGCTTTCTTT. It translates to CASSLDTVNTEAFF.

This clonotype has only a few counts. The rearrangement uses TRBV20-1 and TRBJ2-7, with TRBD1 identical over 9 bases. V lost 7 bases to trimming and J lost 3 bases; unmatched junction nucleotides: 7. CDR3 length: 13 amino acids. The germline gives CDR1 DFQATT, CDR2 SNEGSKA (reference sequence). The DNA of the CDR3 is TGCAGTGTTCTCCGGGACAGGGACTACGAGCAGTACTTC. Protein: CSVLRDRDYEQYF.

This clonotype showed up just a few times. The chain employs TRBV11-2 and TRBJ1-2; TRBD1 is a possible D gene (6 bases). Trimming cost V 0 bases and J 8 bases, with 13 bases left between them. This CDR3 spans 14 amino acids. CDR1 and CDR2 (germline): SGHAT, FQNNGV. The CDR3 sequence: CASSLEGVGGGYTF. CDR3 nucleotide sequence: TGTGCCAGCAGCTTAGAGGGTGTTGGGGGCGGCTACACCTTC.

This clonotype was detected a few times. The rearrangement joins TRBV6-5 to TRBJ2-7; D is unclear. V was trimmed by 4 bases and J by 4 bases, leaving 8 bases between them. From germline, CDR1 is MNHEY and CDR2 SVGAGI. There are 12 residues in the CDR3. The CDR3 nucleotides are TGTGCCAGCAGTTCCCCCGGATACGAGCAGTACTTC. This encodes CASSSPGYEQYF.

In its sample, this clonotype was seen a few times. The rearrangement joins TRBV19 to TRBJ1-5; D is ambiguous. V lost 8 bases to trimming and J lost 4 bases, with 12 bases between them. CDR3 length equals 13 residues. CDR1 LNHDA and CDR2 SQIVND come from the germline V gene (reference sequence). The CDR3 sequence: CASSALLNQPQHF. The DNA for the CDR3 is TGTGCCAGTTCAGCTCTCTTGAATCAGCCCCAGCATTTT.

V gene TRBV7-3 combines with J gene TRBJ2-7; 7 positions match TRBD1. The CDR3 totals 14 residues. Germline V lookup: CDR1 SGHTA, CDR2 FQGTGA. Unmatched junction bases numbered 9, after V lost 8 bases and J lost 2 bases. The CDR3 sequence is CASSPGQSTYEQYF. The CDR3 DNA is TGTGCCAGCTCGCCGGGACAGAGCACCTACGAGCAGTACTTC.

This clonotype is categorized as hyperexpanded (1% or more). Written as DNA, the CDR3 is TGCAGTGCTAGGGCCAGAAATCCGAACACTGAAGCTTTCTTT. This codes for CSARARNPNTEAFF. J is TRBJ1-1 and V is TRBV20-1; D is uncertain. The CDR3 is 14 amino acids. Trimming cost V 3 bases and J 1 base, with 12 bases left between them. Per germline, CDR1 DFQATT and CDR2 SNEGSKA (reference sequence).